The 13 T cell receptor beta chains listed next were all sequenced from one sample in a study of blood T cells in healthy people across ages. Through a sample-barcoded 5' primer and a J-beta primer mix, a second PCR was run for roughly 7 to 12 cycles. A single record per CDR3 protein comes from TCRdb applying MiXCR to the 5' RACE reads. The sample comprises about 680,000 distinct CDR3 sequences, 45% to 50% of which are singletons, and about 32% rests with the top ten. Specimen: blood. Source of these receptors: a woman aged 60 to 75 in good health.

The rearrangement links TRBV3-1 to TRBJ2-6, with TRBD2 identical over 7 bases. V shed 0 bases, J shed 2 bases, and the junction held 13 bases outside the gene matches. The CDR3 has 20 residues. Germline CDR1 and CDR2: LGHDT and YNNKEL (reference sequence). The CDR3 DNA is TGTGCCAGCAGCCAAGATCCCCTTATGGCCGCGGGAGCTGGGGCCAACGTCCTGACTTTC. It is translated as CASSQDPLMAAGAGANVLTF.

The rearrangement uses TRBV4-2 and TRBJ2-7; the D gene could be TRBD1 or TRBD2 (5 bases each). The CDR3 is 19 residues long. Trimming stripped 4 bases from V and 7 bases from J, with 32 bases between. Looked up from germline, CDR1 is LGHNA and CDR2 is YNFKEQ. The CDR3 nucleotides read TGTGCCAGCAGCCGCCAGCTTGTCGGTCGAGGGGCCAGTTACAATGAGCAGTACTTC. The encoded protein is CASSRQLVGRGASYNEQYF.

This clonotype was observed a handful of times. The chain joins TRBV20-1 to TRBJ1-4; D gene unclear. The CDR3 totals 14 residues. The ends were cut back, 0 bases at V and 0 bases at J, with 5 bases in the middle. Germline lookup yields CDR1 DFQATT and CDR2 SNEGSKA (reference sequence). As DNA, the CDR3 is TGCAGTGCTAGAGACACAGCAACTAATGAAAAACTGTTTTTT. Translation gives CSARDTATNEKLFF.

This chain connects TRBV6-6 to TRBJ2-7, with unresolved D. CDR3 length: 13 residues. V lost 8 bases and J 0 bases, leaving 11 bases between the germline ends. Looked up from germline, CDR1 is MNHNY and CDR2 is SVGAGI (reference sequence). The CDR3 loop is CASVGSVSYEQYF. DNA of the CDR3: TGTGCCAGCGTCGGGTCTGTCTCCTACGAGCAGTACTTC.

This clonotype appeared many times. The CDR3 here is CASSLRGSNEQFF. The CDR3 region has the DNA TGCGCCAGCTCACTCCGGGGTAGCAATGAGCAGTTCTTC. V gene TRBV4-3 combines with J gene TRBJ2-1; TRBD2 is a possible D gene (5 bases). Germline CDR1 and CDR2: LGHNA and YSLEER. The germline V and J ends were trimmed by 8 bases and 6 bases, with 14 bases remaining between them. The CDR3 extends over 13 amino acids.

This clonotype appeared many times. The V gene is TRBV20-1, the J gene TRBJ2-7, with 8 bases identical to TRBD1. The length of the CDR3 is 12 residues. Germline CDR1 reads DFQATT; CDR2 reads SNEGSKA (reference sequence). Trimming cost V 5 bases and J 3 bases; bases outside gene matches: 3. Here the CDR3 reads CSAETGGYEQYF. The CDR3 DNA reads as TGCAGTGCTGAAACAGGGGGCTACGAGCAGTACTTC.

A remark on this clonotype: Germline and junction disagree at one end, which may indicate a read error. The gene calls are TRBV5-1 and TRBJ2-3; no firm D call. The CDR3 contains 14 residues. CDR1 SGHRS and CDR2 YFSETQ come from the germline V gene. CDR3 sequence reads: CASSSRPPEDTQNF. In DNA form, the CDR3 reads TGCGCCAGCAGCTCGCGGCCCCCTGAAGATACGCAGAATTTT. Full variable domain (rest looked up from reference TRBV5-1 and TRBJ2-3): KAGVTQTPRYLIKTRGQQVTLSCSPISGHRSVSWYQQTPGQGLQFLFEYFSETQRNKGNFPGRFSGRQFSNSRSEMNVSTLELGDSALYLCASSSRPPEDTQNFGPGTRLTVL.

This chain connects TRBV5-1 to TRBJ2-3; perhaps TRBD2 as D (5 bases). Germline V gene lookup returns CDR1 SGHRS and CDR2 YFSETQ. Trimming pared 4 bases from V and 2 bases from J, leaving 8 bases between. CDR3 length equals 13 residues. Here the CDR3 DNA reads TGCGCCAGCAGCGCAGCGGACACAGATACGCAGTATTTT. Protein: CASSAADTDTQYF.

The chain employs TRBV13 and TRBJ2-5, with 13 bases identical to TRBD2. The DNA end is more similar to TRBJ2-7, so the J call may be wrong. The CDR3 length is 16 residues. The germline CDR1 and CDR2 sequences are PRHDT and FYEKMQ (reference sequence). DNA of the CDR3: TGTGCCAGCAGCTTTACTAGCGGGAGGGATGGGTACGAGCAGTACTTC. Its protein is CASSFTSGRDGYEQYF.

The table lists this clonotype with a count of one. The chain has TRBV20-1 and TRBJ2-1; D is unresolved. Trimming took 5 bases from V and 4 from J, leaving 18 bases between them. The CDR3 consists of 15 residues. From germline, CDR1 is DFQATT and CDR2 SNEGSKA (reference sequence). The DNA for the CDR3 is TGCAGTGCTGAGCCCTTCGGAAATCATTACAATGAGCAGTTCTTC. Its translation: CSAEPFGNHYNEQFF.

This clonotype was counted between two and nine times. The junction and the germline gene differ at one end; a read error may be behind it. The V call is TRBV29-1, the J call TRBJ1-2, with D possibly TRBD1 on 5 matching bases. This CDR3 contains 14 residues. The germline V gene encodes CDR1 SQVTM and CDR2 ANQGSEA. The CDR3 loop reads CSVEGTAVGNGYTF. The DNA for the CDR3 is TGCAGCGTCGAAGGGACTGCCGTTGGGAATGGCTACACCTTC. Variable domain in full (rest from reference TRBV29-1 and TRBJ1-2): SAVISQKPSRDICQRGTSLTIQCQVDSQVTMMFWYRQQPGQSLTLIATANQGSEATYESGFVIDKFPISRPNLTFSTLTVSNMSPEDSSIYLCSVEGTAVGNGYTFGSGTRLTVV.

About this clonotype: This sequence may be a read error, since a much larger clone differs from it by one base. The chain has TRBV7-9 and TRBJ2-1, with D perhaps TRBD2 (5 bases). The J call is doubtful: the DNA matches TRBJ2-7 better. Germline V gives CDR1 SEHNR, CDR2 FQNEAQ (reference sequence). This CDR3 is 14 amino acids long. The DNA for the CDR3 is TGTGCCAGCAGCCCAATGGCAGACTACAATGAGCAGTACTTC. Residues: CASSPMADYNEQYF.

V usage is TRBV24-1 and J usage is TRBJ2-7, with 9 positions matching TRBD1. The CDR3 spans 15 residues. Germline CDR1 reads KGHDR; CDR2 reads SFDVKD. V was pared by 4 bases and J by 5 bases, with 8 bases of the junction left unmatched. The CDR3 DNA sequence: TGTGCCACCAGTGAATCCGGGACAGGGATGAACGAGCAGTACTTC. Residues: CATSESGTGMNEQYF.